The rows below give T cell receptor beta chains drawn from one sample of a study of blood T cell repertoires in COVID-19. Clones were read by immunoSEQ multiplex PCR, and TCRdb kept only the in-frame ones, dropping some. The sample comprises around 300,000 clones, around four fifths of which are singletons, and 4% to 5% rests with the top ten. The sample consisted of peripheral blood. These receptors all stem from a woman between 45 and 65 years old with active or convalescent COVID-19. Both conserved end residues are trimmed from each CDR3.

cdr3_aa,v_call,j_call,cdr3_length
ASSVRAGYNYGYT,TRBV6-4,TRBJ1-2,13
ASSLRSPGTEAF,TRBV28,TRBJ1-1,12
ASSLRYTDTQY,TRBV5-1,TRBJ2-3,11
ASSSSGGAGNTIY,TRBV5-4,TRBJ1-3,13
ASSPQGTPEAF,TRBV14,TRBJ1-1,11
ASSRTASYEQY,TRBV5-1,TRBJ2-7,11
ASSPPGQRAGANVLT,TRBV7-9,TRBJ2-6,15
ASLKGRETEAF,TRBV9,TRBJ1-1,11
ASSIGPGQGDTGELF,TRBV19,TRBJ2-2,15
ASRGTSAGETQY,TRBV2,TRBJ2-5,12
ASSFLPGGGELF,TRBV27,TRBJ2-2,12
ASTYSGQGESPLH,TRBV6-5,TRBJ1-6,13
ASSYGQGRDSPLH,TRBV6-5,TRBJ1-6,13
AISVQASNYGYT,TRBV10-3,TRBJ1-2,12
SASSQGFPSNEKLF,TRBV20-1,TRBJ1-4,14
ASSEVRGYT,TRBV6-1,TRBJ1-2,9
ASSLVAGVVEQF,TRBV5-1,TRBJ2-1,12
ASSFIPSGVDTQY,TRBV5-1,TRBJ2-3,13
ASSQAGGLQY,TRBV11-2,TRBJ2-7,10